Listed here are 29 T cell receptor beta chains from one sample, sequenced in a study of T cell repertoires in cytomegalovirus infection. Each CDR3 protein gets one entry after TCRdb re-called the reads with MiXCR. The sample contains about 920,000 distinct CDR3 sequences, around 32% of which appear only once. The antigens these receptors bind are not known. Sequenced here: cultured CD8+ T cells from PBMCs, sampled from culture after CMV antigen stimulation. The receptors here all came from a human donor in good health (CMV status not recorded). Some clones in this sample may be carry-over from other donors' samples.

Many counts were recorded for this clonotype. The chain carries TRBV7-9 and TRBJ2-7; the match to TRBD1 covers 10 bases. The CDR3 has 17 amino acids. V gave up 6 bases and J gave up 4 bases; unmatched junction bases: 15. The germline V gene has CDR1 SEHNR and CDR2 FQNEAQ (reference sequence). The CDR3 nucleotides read TGTGCCAGCAGGGGACAGGGGAATAAGCCTACCTCATACGAGCAGTACTTC. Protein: CASRGQGNKPTSYEQYF.

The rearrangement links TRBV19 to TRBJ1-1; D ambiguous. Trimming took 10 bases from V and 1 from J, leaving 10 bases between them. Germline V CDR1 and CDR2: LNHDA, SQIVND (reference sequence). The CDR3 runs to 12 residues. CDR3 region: CAISSENTEAFF. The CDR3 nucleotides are TGTGCCATTTCCTCGGAGAACACTGAAGCTTTCTTT.

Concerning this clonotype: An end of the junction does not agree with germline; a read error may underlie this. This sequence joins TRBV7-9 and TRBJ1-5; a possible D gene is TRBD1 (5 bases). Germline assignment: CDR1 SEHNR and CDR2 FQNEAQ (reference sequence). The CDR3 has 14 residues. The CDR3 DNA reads TGTGCCAGCAGCTTGGGGGGAGCTAATCTGCCCCAGCATTTT. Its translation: CASSLGGANLPQHF.

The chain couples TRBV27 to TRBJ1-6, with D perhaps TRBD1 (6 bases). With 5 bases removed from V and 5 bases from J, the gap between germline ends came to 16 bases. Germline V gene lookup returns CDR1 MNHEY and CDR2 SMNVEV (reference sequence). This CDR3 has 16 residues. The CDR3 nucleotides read TGTGCCAGCAGTACAACAGGGCTGATGGATAATTCACCCCTCCACTTT. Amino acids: CASSTTGLMDNSPLHF.

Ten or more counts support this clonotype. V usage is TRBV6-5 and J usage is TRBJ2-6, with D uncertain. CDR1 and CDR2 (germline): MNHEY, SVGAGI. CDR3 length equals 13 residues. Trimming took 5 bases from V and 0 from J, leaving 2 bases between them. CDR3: CASSASGANVLTF. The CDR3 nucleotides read TGTGCCAGCAGTGCCTCTGGGGCCAACGTCCTGACTTTC.

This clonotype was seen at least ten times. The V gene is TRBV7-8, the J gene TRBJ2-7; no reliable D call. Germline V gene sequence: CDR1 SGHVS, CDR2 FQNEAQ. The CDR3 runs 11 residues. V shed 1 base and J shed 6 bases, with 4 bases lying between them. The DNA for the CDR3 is TGTGCCAGCAGCTTAGGGGTCGAGCAGTACGTC. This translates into CASSLGVEQYV.

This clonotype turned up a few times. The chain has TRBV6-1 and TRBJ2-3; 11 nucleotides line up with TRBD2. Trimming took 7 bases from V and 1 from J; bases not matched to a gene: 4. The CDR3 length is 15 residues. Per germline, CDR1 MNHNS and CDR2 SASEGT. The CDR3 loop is CASNLLAGGTDTQYF. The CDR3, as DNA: TGTGCCAGCAATCTACTAGCGGGGGGCACAGATACGCAGTATTTT.

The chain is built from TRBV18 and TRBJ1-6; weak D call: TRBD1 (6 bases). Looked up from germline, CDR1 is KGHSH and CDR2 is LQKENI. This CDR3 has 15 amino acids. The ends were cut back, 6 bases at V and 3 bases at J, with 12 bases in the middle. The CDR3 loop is CASSPGEVYNSPLHF. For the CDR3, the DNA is TGTGCCAGCTCTCCAGGGGAGGTCTATAATTCACCCCTCCACTTT. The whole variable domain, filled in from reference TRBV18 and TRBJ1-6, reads NAGVMQNPRHLVRRRGQEARLRCSPMKGHSHVYWYRQLPEEGLKFMVYLQKENIIDESGMPKERFSAEFPKEGPSILRIQQVVRGDSAAYFCASSPGEVYNSPLHFGNGTRLTVT.

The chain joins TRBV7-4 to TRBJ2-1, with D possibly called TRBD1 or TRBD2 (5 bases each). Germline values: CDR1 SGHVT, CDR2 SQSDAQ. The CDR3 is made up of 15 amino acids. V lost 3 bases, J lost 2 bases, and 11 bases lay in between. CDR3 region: CASSFRGTTYNEQFF. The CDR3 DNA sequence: TGTGCCAGCAGCTTCCGAGGGACCACCTACAATGAGCAGTTCTTC.

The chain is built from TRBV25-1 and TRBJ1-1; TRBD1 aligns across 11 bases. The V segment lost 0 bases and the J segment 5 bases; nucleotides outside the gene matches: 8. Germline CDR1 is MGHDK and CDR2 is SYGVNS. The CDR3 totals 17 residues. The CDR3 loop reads CASSEYPWDRGITEAFF. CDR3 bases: TGTGCCAGCAGTGAATACCCCTGGGACAGGGGGATAACTGAAGCTTTCTTT.

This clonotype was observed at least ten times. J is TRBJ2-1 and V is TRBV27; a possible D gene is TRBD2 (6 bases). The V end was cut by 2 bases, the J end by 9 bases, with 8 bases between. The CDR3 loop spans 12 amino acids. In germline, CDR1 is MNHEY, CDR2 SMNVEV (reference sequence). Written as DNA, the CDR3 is TGTGCCAGCAGTTTACGGGGGTTTGAGCAGTTCTTC. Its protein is CASSLRGFEQFF.

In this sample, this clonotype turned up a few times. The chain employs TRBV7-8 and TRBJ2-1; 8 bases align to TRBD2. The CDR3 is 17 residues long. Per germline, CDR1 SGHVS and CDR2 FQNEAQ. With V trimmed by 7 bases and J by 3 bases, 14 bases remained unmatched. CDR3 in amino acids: CASIPAGAGALYNEQFF. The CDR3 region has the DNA TGTGCCAGCATCCCAGCAGGAGCGGGGGCCCTCTACAATGAGCAGTTCTTC.

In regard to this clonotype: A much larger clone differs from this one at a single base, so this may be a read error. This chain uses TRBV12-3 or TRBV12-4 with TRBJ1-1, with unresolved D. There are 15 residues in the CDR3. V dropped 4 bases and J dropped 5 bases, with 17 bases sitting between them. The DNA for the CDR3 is TGTGCCAGCAGTTCCTCTGGTAGGGAAGAAACTGAAGCTTTCTTT. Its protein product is CASSSSGREETEAFF.

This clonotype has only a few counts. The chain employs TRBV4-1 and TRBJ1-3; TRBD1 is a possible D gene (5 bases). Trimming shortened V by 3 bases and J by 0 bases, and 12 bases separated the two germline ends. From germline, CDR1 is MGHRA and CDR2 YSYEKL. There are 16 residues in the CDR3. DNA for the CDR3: TGCGCCAGCAGCCAGCGGGACTCAAGCTCTGGAAACACCATATATTTT. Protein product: CASSQRDSSSGNTIYF.

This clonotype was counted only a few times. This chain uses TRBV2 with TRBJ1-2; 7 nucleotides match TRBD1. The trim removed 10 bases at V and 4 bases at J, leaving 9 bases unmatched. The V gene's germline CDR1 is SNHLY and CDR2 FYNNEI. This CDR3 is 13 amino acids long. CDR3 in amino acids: CANPTGTVYGYTF. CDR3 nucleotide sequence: TGTGCCAACCCCACCGGGACAGTCTATGGCTACACCTTC.

The CDR3 protein is CSVALGDGGYTF. The CDR3 coding sequence is TGCAGCGTTGCCCTGGGGGATGGAGGCTACACCTTC. This rearrangement joins TRBV29-1 to TRBJ1-2; D possibly corresponds to TRBD1 (5 bases). V lost 4 bases to trimming and J lost 8 bases, with 14 bases between them. CDR1 SQVTM and CDR2 ANQGSEA come from the germline V gene. CDR3 length equals 12 residues.

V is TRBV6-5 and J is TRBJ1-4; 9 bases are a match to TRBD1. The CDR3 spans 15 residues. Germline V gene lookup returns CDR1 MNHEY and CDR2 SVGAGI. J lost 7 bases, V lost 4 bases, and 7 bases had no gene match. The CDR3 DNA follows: TGTGCCAGCAGTTTATCAGGGACAGGGTCTGAAAAACTGTTTTTT. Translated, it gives CASSLSGTGSEKLFF.

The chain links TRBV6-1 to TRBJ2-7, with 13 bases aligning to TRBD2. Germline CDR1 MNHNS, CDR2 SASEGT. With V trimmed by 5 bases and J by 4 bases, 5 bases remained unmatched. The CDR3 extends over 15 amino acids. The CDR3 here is CASSRPTSGGYEQYF. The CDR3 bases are TGTGCCAGCAGTCGCCCGACTAGCGGGGGGTACGAGCAGTACTTC.

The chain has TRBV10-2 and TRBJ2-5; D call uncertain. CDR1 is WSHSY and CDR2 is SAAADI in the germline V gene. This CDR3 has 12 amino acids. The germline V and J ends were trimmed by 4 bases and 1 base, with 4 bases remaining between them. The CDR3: CASSGAQETQYF. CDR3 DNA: TGCGCCAGCAGTGGCGCCCAAGAGACCCAGTACTTC.

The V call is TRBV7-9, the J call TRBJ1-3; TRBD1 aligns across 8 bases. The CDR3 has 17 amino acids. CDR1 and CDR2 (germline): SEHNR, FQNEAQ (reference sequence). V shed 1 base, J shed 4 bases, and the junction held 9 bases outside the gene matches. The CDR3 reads CASSLGKQGASGNTIYF. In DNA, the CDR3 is TGTGCCAGCAGCTTAGGGAAGCAGGGGGCTTCGGGAAACACCATATATTTT. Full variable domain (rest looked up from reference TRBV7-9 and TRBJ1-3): DTGVSQNPRHKITKRGQNVTFRCDPISEHNRLYWYRQTLGQGPEFLTYFQNEAQLEKSRLLSDRFSAERPKGSFSTLEIQRTEQGDSAMYLCASSLGKQGASGNTIYFGEGSWLTVV.

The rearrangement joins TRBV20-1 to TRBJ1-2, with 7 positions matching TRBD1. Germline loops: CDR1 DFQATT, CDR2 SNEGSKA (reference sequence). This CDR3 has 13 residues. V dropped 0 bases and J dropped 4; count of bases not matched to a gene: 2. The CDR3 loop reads CSARDRTGYGYTF. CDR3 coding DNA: TGCAGTGCTAGAGATAGGACAGGCTATGGCTACACCTTC.

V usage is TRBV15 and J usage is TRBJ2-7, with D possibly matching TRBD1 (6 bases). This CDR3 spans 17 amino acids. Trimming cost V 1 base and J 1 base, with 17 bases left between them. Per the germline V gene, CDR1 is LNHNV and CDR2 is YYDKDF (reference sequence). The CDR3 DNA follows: TGTGCCACCAGCAGAGTCGGGACCCCCACAGGGTCCTACGAGCAGTACGTC. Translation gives CATSRVGTPTGSYEQYV.

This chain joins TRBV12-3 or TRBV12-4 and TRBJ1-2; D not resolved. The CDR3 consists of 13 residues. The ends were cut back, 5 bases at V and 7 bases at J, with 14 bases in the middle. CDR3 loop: CASSPPGETGYTF. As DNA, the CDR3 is TGTGCCAGCAGTCCCCCGGGAGAAACTGGCTACACCTTC.

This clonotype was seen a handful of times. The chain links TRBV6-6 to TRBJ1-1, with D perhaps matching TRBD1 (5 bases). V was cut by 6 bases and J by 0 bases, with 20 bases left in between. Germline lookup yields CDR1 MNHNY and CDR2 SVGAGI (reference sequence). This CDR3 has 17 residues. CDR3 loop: CASRDHRQPSMNTEAFF. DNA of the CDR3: TGTGCCAGCAGGGACCATAGACAGCCAAGCATGAACACTGAAGCTTTCTTT.

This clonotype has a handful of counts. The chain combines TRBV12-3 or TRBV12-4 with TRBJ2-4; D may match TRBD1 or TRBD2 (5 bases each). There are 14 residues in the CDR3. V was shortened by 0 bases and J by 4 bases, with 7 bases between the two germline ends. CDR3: CASSLAGPKNIQYF. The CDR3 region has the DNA TGTGCCAGCAGTTTAGCGGGACCTAAAAACATTCAGTACTTC.

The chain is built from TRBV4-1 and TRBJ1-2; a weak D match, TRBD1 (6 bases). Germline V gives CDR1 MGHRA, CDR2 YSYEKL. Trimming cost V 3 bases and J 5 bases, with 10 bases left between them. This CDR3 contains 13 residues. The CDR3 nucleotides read TGCGCCAGCAGCCAGGAACAGGGTTATGGCTACACCTTC. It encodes CASSQEQGYGYTF.

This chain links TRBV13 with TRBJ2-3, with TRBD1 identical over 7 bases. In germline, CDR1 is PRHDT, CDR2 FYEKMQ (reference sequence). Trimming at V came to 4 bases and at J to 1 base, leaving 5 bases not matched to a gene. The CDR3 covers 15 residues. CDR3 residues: CASSSDRVRTDTQYF. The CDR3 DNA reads TGTGCCAGCAGCTCAGACAGGGTCCGCACAGATACGCAGTATTTT.

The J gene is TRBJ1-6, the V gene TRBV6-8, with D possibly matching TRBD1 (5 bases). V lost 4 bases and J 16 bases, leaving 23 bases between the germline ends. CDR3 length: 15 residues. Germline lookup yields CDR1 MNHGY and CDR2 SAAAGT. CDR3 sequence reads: CASSLRDPGAVNLHF. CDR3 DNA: TGTGCCAGCAGTTTGCGTGACCCCGGGGCGGTAAATCTCCACTTT.

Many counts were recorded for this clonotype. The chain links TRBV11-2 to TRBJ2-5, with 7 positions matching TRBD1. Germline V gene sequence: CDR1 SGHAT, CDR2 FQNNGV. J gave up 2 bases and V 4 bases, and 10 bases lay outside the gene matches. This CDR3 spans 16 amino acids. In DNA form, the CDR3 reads TGTGCCAGCAGCTCAGGGACAGTCGGTGGGCAAGAGACCCAGTACTTC. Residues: CASSSGTVGGQETQYF.